This T cell receptor (beta chain) comes out of a study of a mutant IDH1 vaccine in newly diagnosed glioma. Study details: Receipt of radiotherapy, temozolomide, or both preceded the study, and most received both.

After removal of 0 bases from V and 5 bases from J, the junction contained 5 bases not matched to a gene. This CDR3 contains 16 residues. Germline V gives CDR1 SGHRS, CDR2 YFSETQ. Assay used: immunoSEQ multiplex PCR; TCRdb lists only in-frame clones, some missing. The sample records about 63,000 clones, around 82% being singletons. In its sample, this clone was seen once. The antigen remains undetermined. Time point denoted: baseline, week 1 (first vaccination visit). Treatment of the sample: pre-vaccination baseline after standard-of-care therapy. Broader study findings: Vaccination elicited immune responses in approximately 93% of patients. Pseudoprogression appeared independent of alterations in top peripheral clonotypes.

The chain combines TRBV5-1 with TRBJ2-1; TRBD2 agrees at 10 bases. The sequencing used peripheral blood mononuclear cells (PBMCs), collected from a glioma patient treated with radiotherapy, temozolomide or both. The receptor's source is a young woman with glioma. Some clones in this sample may be carry-over from other donors' samples. This chain's CDR3 is CASSLALAGADNEQFF. CDR3 coding DNA: TGCGCCAGCAGCTTGGCCCTAGCGGGGGCGGACAATGAGCAGTTCTTC.